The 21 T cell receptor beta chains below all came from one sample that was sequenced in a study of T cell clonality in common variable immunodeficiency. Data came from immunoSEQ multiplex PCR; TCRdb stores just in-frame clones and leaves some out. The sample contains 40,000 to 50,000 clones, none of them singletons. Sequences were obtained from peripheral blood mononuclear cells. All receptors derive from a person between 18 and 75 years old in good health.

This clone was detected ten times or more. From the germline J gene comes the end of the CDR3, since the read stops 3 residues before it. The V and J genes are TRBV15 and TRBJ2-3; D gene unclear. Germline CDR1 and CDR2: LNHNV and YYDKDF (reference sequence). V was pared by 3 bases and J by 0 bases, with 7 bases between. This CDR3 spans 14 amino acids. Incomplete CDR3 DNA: TGTGCCACCAGCAGGGGCCCTAGCACAGATACG. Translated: CATSRGPSTDT. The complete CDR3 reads CATSRGPSTDTQYF.

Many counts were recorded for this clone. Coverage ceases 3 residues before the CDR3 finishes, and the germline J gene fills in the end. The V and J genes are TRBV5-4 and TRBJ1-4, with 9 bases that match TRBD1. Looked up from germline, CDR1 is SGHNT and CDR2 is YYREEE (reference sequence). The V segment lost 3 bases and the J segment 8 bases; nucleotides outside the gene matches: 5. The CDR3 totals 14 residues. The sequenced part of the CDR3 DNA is TGTGCCAGCAGCTCACAGGGGGCTGGCGAAAAA. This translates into CASSSQGAGEK. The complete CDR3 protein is CASSSQGAGEKLFF.

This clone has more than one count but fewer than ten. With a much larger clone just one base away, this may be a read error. The CDR3 loop is CASSFGAHGTDTQYF. The sequenced CDR3 bases are TGTGCCAGCAGTTTTGGGGCGCATGGCACAGATACC. V usage is TRBV2 and J usage is TRBJ2-5, with D maybe TRBD1 (5 bases). With the read ending 3 residues before the CDR3 end, the germline J gene is used to fill in that end. Germline V lookup: CDR1 SNHLY, CDR2 FYNNEI. The CDR3 loop spans 15 amino acids. Drawing the rest from reference TRBV2 and TRBJ2-5, the complete variable domain is EPEVTQTPSHQVTQMGQEVILRCVPISNHLYFYWYRQILGQKVEFLVSFYNNEISEKSEIFDDQFSVERPDGSNFTLKIRSTKLEDSAMYFCASSFGAHGTDTQYFGPGTRLLVL.

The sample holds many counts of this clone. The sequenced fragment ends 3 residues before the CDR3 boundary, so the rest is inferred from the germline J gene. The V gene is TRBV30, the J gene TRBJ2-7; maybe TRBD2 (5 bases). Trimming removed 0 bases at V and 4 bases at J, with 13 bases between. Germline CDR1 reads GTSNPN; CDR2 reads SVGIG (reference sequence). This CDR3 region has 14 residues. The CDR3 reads CAWSVSRVRYEQYF. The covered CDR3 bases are TGTGCCTGGAGTGTGTCGAGGGTGCGATACGAG.

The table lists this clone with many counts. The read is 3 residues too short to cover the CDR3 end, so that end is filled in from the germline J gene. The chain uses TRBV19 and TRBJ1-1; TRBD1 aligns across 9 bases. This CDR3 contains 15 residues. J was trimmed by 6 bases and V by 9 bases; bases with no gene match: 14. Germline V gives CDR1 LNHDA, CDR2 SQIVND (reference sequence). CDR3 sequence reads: CASRSSGQGSAEAFF. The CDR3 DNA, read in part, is TGTGCCAGCAGAAGCTCCGGACAGGGGTCGGCTGAA.

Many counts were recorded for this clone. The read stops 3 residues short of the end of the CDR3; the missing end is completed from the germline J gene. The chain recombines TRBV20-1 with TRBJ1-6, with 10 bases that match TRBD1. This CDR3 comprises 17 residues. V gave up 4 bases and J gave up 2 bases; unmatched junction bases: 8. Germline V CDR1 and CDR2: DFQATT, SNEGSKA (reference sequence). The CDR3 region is CSAMEDRGFAYNSPLHF. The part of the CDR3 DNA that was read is TGCAGTGCTATGGAGGACAGGGGGTTTGCCTATAATTCACCC.

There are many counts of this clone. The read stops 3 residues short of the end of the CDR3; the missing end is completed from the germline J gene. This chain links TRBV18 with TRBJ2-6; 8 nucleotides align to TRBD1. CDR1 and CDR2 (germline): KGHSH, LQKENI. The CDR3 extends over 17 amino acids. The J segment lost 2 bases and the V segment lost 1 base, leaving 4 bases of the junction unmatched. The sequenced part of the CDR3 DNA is TGTGCCAGCTCACCACGGACAGGGAGCGCTGGGGCCAACGTC. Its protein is CASSPRTGSAGANV. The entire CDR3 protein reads CASSPRTGSAGANVLTF.

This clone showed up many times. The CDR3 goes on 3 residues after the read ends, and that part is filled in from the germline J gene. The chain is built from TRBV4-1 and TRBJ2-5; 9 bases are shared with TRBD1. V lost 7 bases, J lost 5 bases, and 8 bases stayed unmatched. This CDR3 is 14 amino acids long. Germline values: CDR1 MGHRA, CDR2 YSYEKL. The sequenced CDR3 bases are TGCGCCAGCACAGTGACAGGGGGTTCGGAGACC. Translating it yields CASTVTGGSET. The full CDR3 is CASTVTGGSETQYF.

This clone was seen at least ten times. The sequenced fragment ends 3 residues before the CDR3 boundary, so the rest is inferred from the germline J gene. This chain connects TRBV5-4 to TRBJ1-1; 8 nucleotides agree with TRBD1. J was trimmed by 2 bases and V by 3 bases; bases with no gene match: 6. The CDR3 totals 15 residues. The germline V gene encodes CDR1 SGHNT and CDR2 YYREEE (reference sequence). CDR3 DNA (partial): TGTGCCAGCAGCTGGAGACAGGGGTCCAACACTGAA. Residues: CASSWRQGSNTE. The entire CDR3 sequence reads CASSWRQGSNTEAFF.

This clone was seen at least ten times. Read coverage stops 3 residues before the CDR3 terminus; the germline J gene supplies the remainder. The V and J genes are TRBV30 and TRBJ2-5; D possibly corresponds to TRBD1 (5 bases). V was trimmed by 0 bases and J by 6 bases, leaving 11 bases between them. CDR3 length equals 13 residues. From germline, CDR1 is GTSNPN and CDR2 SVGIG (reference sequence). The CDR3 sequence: CAWSVPPGKTQYF. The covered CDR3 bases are TGTGCCTGGAGTGTACCCCCAGGGAAGACC. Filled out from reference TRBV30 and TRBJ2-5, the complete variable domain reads SQTIHQWPATLVQPVGSPLSLECTVEGTSNPNLYWYRQAAGRGLQLLFYSVGIGQISSEVPQNLSASRPQDRQFILSSKKLLLSDSGFYLCAWSVPPGKTQYFGPGTRLLVL.

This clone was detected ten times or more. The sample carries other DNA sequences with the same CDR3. The CDR3 DNA, read in part, is TGTGCCAGCAGCTCGGGACAGGGGACCTACGAG. Its protein product is CASSSGQGTYE. The complete CDR3 sequence is CASSSGQGTYEQYF. The V call is TRBV7-6, the J call TRBJ2-7, with 10 bases matching TRBD1. The observed sequence ends 3 residues before the CDR3 terminus, with the missing tail filled in from the germline J gene. The germline V gene encodes CDR1 SGHVS and CDR2 FNYEAQ. The CDR3 extends over 14 amino acids. With V trimmed by 4 bases and J by 2 bases, 2 bases remained unmatched.

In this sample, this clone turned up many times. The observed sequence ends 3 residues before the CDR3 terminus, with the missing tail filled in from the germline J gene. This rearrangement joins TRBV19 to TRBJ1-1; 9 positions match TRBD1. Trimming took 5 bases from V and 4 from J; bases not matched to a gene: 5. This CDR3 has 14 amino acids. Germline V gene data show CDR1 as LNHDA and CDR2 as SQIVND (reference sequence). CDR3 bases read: TGTGCCAGTAGTCCCCGGGACAGGGTCACTGAA. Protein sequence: CASSPRDRVTE. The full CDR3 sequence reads CASSPRDRVTEAFF.

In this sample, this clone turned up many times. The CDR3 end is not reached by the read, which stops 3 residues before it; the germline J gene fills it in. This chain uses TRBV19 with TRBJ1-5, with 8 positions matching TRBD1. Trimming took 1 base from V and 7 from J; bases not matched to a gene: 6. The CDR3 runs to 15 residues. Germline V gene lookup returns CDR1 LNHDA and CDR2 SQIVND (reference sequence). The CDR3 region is CASSIGQGAYQPQHF. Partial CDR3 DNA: TGTGCCAGTAGTATAGGGCAGGGGGCGTACCAGCCC.

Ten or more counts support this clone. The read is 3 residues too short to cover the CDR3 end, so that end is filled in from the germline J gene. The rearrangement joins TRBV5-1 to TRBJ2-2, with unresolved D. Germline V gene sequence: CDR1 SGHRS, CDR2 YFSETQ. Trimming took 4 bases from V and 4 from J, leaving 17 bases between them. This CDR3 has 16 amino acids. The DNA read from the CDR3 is TGCGCCAGCAGCCCCAGACTCTTATCGGGCACCGGGGAG. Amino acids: CASSPRLLSGTGE. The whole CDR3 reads CASSPRLLSGTGELFF.

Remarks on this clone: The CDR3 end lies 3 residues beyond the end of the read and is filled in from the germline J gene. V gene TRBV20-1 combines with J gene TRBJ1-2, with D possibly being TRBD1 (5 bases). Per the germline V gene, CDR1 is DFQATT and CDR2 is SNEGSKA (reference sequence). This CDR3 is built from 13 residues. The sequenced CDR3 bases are TGCAGTGCTATGGGGGACTACTCCTACGAC. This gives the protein CSAMGDYSYD. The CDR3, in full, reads CSAMGDYSYDYTF.

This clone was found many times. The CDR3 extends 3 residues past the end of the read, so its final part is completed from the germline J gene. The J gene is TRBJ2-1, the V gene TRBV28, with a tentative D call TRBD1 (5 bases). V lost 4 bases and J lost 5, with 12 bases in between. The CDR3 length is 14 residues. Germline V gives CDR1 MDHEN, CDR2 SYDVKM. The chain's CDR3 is CASSSLDRDNEQFF. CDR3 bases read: TGTGCCAGCAGTTCCCTAGACAGAGACAATGAG.

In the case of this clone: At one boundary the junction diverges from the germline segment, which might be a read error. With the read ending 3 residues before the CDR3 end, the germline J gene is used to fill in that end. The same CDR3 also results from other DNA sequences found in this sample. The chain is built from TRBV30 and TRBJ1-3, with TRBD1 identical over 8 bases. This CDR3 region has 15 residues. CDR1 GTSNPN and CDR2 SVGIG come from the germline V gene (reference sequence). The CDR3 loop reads CAWSSDRAAGNTIYF. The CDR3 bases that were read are TGTGCCTGGAGTTCGGACAGGGCGGCGGGAAACACG. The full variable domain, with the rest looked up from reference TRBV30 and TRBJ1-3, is SQTIHQWPATLVQPVGSPLSLECTVEGTSNPNLYWYRQAAGRGLQLLFYSVGIGQISSEVPQNLSASRPQDRQFILSSKKLLLSDSGFYLCAWSSDRAAGNTIYFGEGSWLTVV.

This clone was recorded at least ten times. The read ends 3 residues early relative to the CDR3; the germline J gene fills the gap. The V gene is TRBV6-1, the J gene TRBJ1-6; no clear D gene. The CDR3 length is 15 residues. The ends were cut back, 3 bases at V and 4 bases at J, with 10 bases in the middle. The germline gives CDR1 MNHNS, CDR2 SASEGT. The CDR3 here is CASSETAGYNSPLHF. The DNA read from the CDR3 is TGTGCCAGCAGTGAGACGGCCGGGTATAATTCACCC.

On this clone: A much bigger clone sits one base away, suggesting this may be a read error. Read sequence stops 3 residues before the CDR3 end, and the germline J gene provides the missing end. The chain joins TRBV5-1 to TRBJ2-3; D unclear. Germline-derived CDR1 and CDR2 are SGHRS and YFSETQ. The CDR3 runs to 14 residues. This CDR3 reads CASSLGAGNQPQYF. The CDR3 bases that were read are TGCGCCAGCAGCTTGGGGGCTGGCAATCAGCCG.

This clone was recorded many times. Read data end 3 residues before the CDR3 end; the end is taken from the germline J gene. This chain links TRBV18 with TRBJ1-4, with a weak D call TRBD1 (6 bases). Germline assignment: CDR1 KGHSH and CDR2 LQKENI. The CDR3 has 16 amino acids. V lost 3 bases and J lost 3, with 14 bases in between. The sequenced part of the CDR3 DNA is TGTGCCAGCTCACCCAGGGGAGCAACTCCTAATGAAAAA. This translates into CASSPRGATPNEK. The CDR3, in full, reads CASSPRGATPNEKLFF.

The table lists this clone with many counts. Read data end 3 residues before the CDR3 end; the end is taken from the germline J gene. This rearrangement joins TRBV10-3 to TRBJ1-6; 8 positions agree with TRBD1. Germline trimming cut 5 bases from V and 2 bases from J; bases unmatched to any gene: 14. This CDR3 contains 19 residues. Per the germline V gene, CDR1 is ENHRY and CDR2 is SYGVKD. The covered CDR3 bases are TGTGCCATCAGTACTATTAACACAGGGGGGAGGACCTATAATTCACCC. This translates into CAISTINTGGRTYNSP. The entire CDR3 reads CAISTINTGGRTYNSPLHF.